The 25 T cell receptor beta chains below come from one sample, sequenced in a study of blood T cell repertoires in COVID-19. The repertoire was sequenced with immunoSEQ multiplex PCR; TCRdb's copy has only in-frame clones and lacks some. The sample lists fewer than 250,000 clones, 82% occurring once. The sequenced material came from peripheral blood. The receptors shown here come from a woman aged 60 to 75 with COVID-19, enrolled during active disease.

This chain links TRBV27 with TRBJ1-1; TRBD1 aligns across 8 bases. Germline V CDR1 and CDR2: MNHEY, SMNVEV (reference sequence). The CDR3 has 15 amino acids. V gave up 3 bases and J gave up 2 bases; unmatched junction bases: 5. The CDR3 region has the DNA TGTGCCAGCAGTTTCGGACAGGGAGTAAACACTGAAGCTTTCTTT. Encoded protein: CASSFGQGVNTEAFF.

The chain is built from TRBV15 and TRBJ1-6; the match to TRBD1 covers 9 bases. The germline V gene has CDR1 LNHNV and CDR2 YYDKDF (reference sequence). This CDR3 region has 15 residues. Trimming took 3 bases from V and 7 from J; bases not matched to a gene: 4. The chain's CDR3 is CATSRGQGANSPLHF. In DNA, the CDR3 is TGTGCCACCAGCAGGGGACAGGGAGCCAATTCACCCCTCCACTTT.

The chain combines TRBV9 with TRBJ2-3; D remains ambiguous. V was trimmed by 4 bases and J by 1 base, leaving 4 bases between them. This CDR3 spans 12 amino acids. Per the germline V gene, CDR1 is SGDLS and CDR2 is YYNGEE. Written as DNA, the CDR3 is TGTGCCAGCAGCAGCGGCACAGATACGCAGTATTTT. It encodes CASSSGTDTQYF.

The sample holds one count of this clone. This rearrangement joins TRBV7-9 to TRBJ1-6; tentatively, D is TRBD1 (6 bases). The germline V and J ends were trimmed by 5 bases and 6 bases, with 23 bases remaining between them. CDR1 is SEHNR and CDR2 is FQNEAQ in the germline V gene (reference sequence). The CDR3 extends over 18 amino acids. CDR3 nucleotides: TGTGCCAGCAGCCCTACAGGGCCATCTTCTTTTCCTAATTCACCCCTCCACTTT. Translation: CASSPTGPSSFPNSPLHF.

This chain uses TRBV29-1 with TRBJ1-6, with D perhaps TRBD1 (5 bases). Germline V CDR1 and CDR2: SQVTM, ANQGSEA. The CDR3 is 14 amino acids. V was pared by 2 bases and J by 9 bases, with 14 bases between. The CDR3 DNA is TGCAGCGTTGAATACCCAGGGATGAGTTCACCCCTCCACTTT. Translated: CSVEYPGMSSPLHF.

The V call is TRBV6-5, the J call TRBJ1-1; D possibly corresponds to TRBD1 (5 bases). V was clipped by 6 bases and J by 4 bases, with 15 bases between them. This CDR3 spans 14 amino acids. Germline V gene data show CDR1 as MNHEY and CDR2 as SVGAGI. CDR3 coding DNA: TGTGCCAGCAGCCCGCCCGGGGGGGGCACTGAAGCTTTCTTT. It translates to CASSPPGGGTEAFF.

This clone was seen a handful of times. The chain recombines TRBV5-1 with TRBJ2-2; 9 bases match TRBD1. Looked up from germline, CDR1 is SGHRS and CDR2 is YFSETQ. The CDR3 has 15 amino acids. J gave up 7 bases and V 4 bases, and 8 bases lay outside the gene matches. The DNA for the CDR3 is TGCGCCAGCAGCCCGGGACAGGGATCTTTCGGGGAGCTGTTTTTT. Its protein product is CASSPGQGSFGELFF.

The rearrangement uses TRBV5-1 and TRBJ2-2; TRBD1 is a possible D gene (5 bases). CDR3 length: 16 residues. Trimming pared 0 bases from V and 2 bases from J, leaving 11 bases between. Germline lookup yields CDR1 SGHRS and CDR2 YFSETQ. The CDR3 region is CASSLVGATNTGELFF. Here the CDR3 DNA reads TGCGCCAGCAGCTTGGTAGGGGCCACCAACACCGGGGAGCTGTTTTTT.

This clone was seen only a few times. The V and J genes are TRBV4-1 and TRBJ1-1; 8 nucleotides agree with TRBD1. Germline V gives CDR1 MGHRA, CDR2 YSYEKL. V lost 0 bases to trimming and J lost 4 bases; unmatched junction nucleotides: 4. The CDR3 has 15 amino acids. Here the CDR3 DNA reads TGCGCCAGCAGCCAAGAAGGACAGGGTGGCACTGAAGCTTTCTTT. Protein product: CASSQEGQGGTEAFF.

The V gene is TRBV6-6, the J gene TRBJ2-1; 7 bases line up with TRBD2. The CDR3 spans 16 residues. The germline CDR1 and CDR2 sequences are MNHNY and SVGAGI (reference sequence). V was pared by 2 bases and J by 6 bases, with 10 bases of the junction left unmatched. The CDR3 DNA sequence: TGTGCCAGCAGTTACGGAGGACTAGGGTGGGGCAATGAGCAGTTCTTC. Protein: CASSYGGLGWGNEQFF.

The chain recombines TRBV9 with TRBJ2-3; possible D gene TRBD2, 7 bases. This CDR3 is 15 amino acids long. With 4 bases removed from V and 0 bases from J, the gap between germline ends came to 12 bases. Germline values: CDR1 SGDLS, CDR2 YYNGEE. CDR3 residues: CASSRGGSSTDTQYF. The CDR3 bases are TGTGCCAGCAGCAGGGGGGGGTCGAGCACAGATACGCAGTATTTT.

V usage is TRBV6-1 and J usage is TRBJ2-7, with TRBD1 as a possible D gene (6 bases). Germline CDR1 is MNHNS and CDR2 is SASEGT. With 4 bases removed from V and 0 bases from J, the gap between germline ends came to 16 bases. CDR3 length equals 16 residues. The CDR3 loop reads CASSVYAEGVSYEQYV. The CDR3 coding sequence is TGTGCCAGCAGTGTATACGCAGAGGGGGTCTCCTACGAGCAGTACGTC.

V and J are TRBV19 and TRBJ2-4; a weak D match, TRBD2 (6 bases). CDR1 and CDR2 from the germline V gene are LNHDA and SQIVND (reference sequence). This CDR3 contains 15 residues. Trimming pared 3 bases from V and 4 bases from J, leaving 13 bases between. The CDR3 coding sequence is TGTGCCAGTAGTATTAGTCGGGGGTTAAAAAACATTCAGTACTTC. Translating it yields CASSISRGLKNIQYF.

The sample holds one count of this clone. This chain joins TRBV7-3 and TRBJ2-1; 9 bases are a match to TRBD2. Germline assignment: CDR1 SGHTA and CDR2 FQGTGA. CDR3 length: 14 residues. J gave up 7 bases and V 5 bases, and 6 bases lay outside the gene matches. CDR3 bases: TGTGCCAGCAGCCTGACTAGCGGAGTTAATGAGCAGTTCTTC. Translated: CASSLTSGVNEQFF.

The chain recombines TRBV6-2 or TRBV6-3 with TRBJ2-7; 8 bases fit TRBD2. The length of the CDR3 is 14 residues. Germline trimming cut 6 bases from V and 5 bases from J; bases unmatched to any gene: 9. From germline, CDR1 is MNHEY and CDR2 SVGEGT. DNA for the CDR3: TGTGCCAGCAGCCCGGGTAGCGGGGTCAACGAGCAGTACGTC. It encodes CASSPGSGVNEQYV.

The chain links TRBV12-3 or TRBV12-4 to TRBJ1-1; no definite D call. The CDR3 covers 12 residues. Trimming stripped 6 bases from V and 8 bases from J, with 13 bases between. The CDR3, as DNA: TGTGCCAGCAGCCTCCCATTTCGGGAAGCTTTCTTT. Translated, it gives CASSLPFREAFF.

The J gene is TRBJ2-1, the V gene TRBV20-1; weak D call: TRBD1 (6 bases). Looked up from germline, CDR1 is DFQATT and CDR2 is SNEGSKA (reference sequence). V lost 3 bases and J 1 base, leaving 10 bases between the germline ends. This CDR3 has 14 amino acids. The CDR3 loop reads CSASRRGSYNEQFF. CDR3 nucleotides: TGCAGTGCTAGTCGCAGGGGATCCTACAATGAGCAGTTCTTC.

This chain links TRBV15 with TRBJ2-5, with 7 positions matching TRBD1. The J segment lost 5 bases and the V segment lost 3 bases, leaving 6 bases of the junction unmatched. CDR1 and CDR2 from the germline V gene are LNHNV and YYDKDF (reference sequence). This CDR3 has 14 residues. This CDR3 reads CATSRTGPAETQYF. The CDR3 bases are TGTGCCACCAGCAGGACAGGGCCGGCGGAGACCCAGTACTTC.

This chain joins TRBV27 and TRBJ1-4; 7 nucleotides align to TRBD1. The CDR3 is made up of 15 amino acids. Germline V lookup: CDR1 MNHEY, CDR2 SMNVEV (reference sequence). Trimming cost V 3 bases and J 3 bases; bases outside gene matches: 4. As DNA, the CDR3 is TGTGCCAGCAGTTTGACAGGGAGATCTAATGAAAAACTGTTTTTT. It is translated as CASSLTGRSNEKLFF.

The chain carries TRBV6-5 and TRBJ1-4; 7 bases match TRBD1. CDR1 is MNHEY and CDR2 is SVGAGI in the germline V gene. After removal of 10 bases from V and 6 bases from J, the junction contained 8 bases not matched to a gene. This CDR3 is built from 13 residues. The CDR3 nucleotides read TGTGCCACCTTGAGGGGGCTCTATGAAAAACTGTTTTTT. Protein product: CATLRGLYEKLFF.

The table lists this clone with a few counts. The chain uses TRBV27 and TRBJ2-7; 11 positions match TRBD1. Unmatched junction bases numbered 7, after V lost 6 bases and J lost 6 bases. Per germline, CDR1 MNHEY and CDR2 SMNVEV (reference sequence). The CDR3 spans 14 residues. The CDR3 DNA follows: TGTGCCAGCAGAGGACAGGGGGCAATAGGCGAGCAGTACTTC. This codes for CASRGQGAIGEQYF.

The V gene is TRBV5-1, the J gene TRBJ1-5, with 10 bases identical to TRBD1. The J segment lost 5 bases and the V segment lost 4 bases, leaving 3 bases of the junction unmatched. This CDR3 is built from 14 residues. Germline CDR1 and CDR2: SGHRS and YFSETQ. Here the CDR3 reads CASSTGQGDQPQHF. DNA of the CDR3: TGCGCCAGCAGCACCGGACAGGGGGATCAGCCCCAGCATTTT.

This clone was seen a handful of times. The genes are TRBV27 and TRBJ2-3; 8 bases map to TRBD2. Unmatched junction bases numbered 17, after V lost 3 bases and J lost 6 bases. Germline lookup yields CDR1 MNHEY and CDR2 SMNVEV (reference sequence). The CDR3 has 18 residues. The CDR3 DNA sequence: TGTGCCAGCAGTTTCTACCCCACCTGGACTAGCCCCATCGATACGCAGTATTTT. Its translation: CASSFYPTWTSPIDTQYF.

J is TRBJ2-7 and V is TRBV11-2, with D possibly TRBD2 on 7 matching bases. V was cut by 5 bases and J by 0 bases, with 14 bases left in between. Germline loops: CDR1 SGHAT, CDR2 FQNNGV. The CDR3 is made up of 15 amino acids. The CDR3 DNA reads as TGTGCCAGCAGCCCAGGGGCTAGCGGCTCCTACGAGCAGTACTTC. This encodes CASSPGASGSYEQYF.

In regard to this clone: Different DNA sequences within this sample yield the same CDR3. This chain joins TRBV18 and TRBJ1-3, with a weak D call TRBD1 (5 bases). Trimming cost V 3 bases and J 0 bases, with 9 bases left between them. Germline V gene sequence: CDR1 KGHSH, CDR2 LQKENI. The CDR3 totals 15 residues. The CDR3 loop reads CASSPGGSSGNTIYF. As DNA, the CDR3 is TGTGCCAGCTCACCCGGGGGAAGCTCTGGAAACACCATATATTTT.